One TCR beta chain is described in this entry. The data originate from a study of blood T cell repertoires in COVID-19. Study-wide context: Acute-phase and convalescent COVID-19 samples originated in the United States, Italy and Spain. T cells, B-cell-depleted T cells, or PBMCs provided the cDNA or gDNA that served as material.

V shed 2 bases, J shed 8 bases, and the junction held 7 bases outside the gene matches. The CDR3 consists of 14 residues. Germline assignment: CDR1 MNHEY and CDR2 SVGAGI. As processed by the authors: It was from reference gene primer amplification that nucleated cell counts were estimated. Only in-frame clones appear in the TCRdb table, and some are missing; sequencing was by immunoSEQ multiplex PCR. The V and J calls and the clone size are those of that table, but D and trimming were determined from the DNA. The sample lists 80,000 to 100,000 clones, roughly 76% seen once, with roughly 15% in the top ten.

V usage is TRBV6-5 and J usage is TRBJ1-2; 8 bases are shared with TRBD1. Sequencing was done on a sample of peripheral blood. The sequence derives from a woman aged 80 or over with active or convalescent COVID-19. The CDR3, as DNA: TGTGCCAGCAGTTACCCCGGACAGGGCAGCGGCTACACCTTC. Encoded protein: CASSYPGQGSGYTF.